A selection of T cell receptor beta chains follows, all from one sample in a study of T cells after yellow fever vaccination. Using its own MiXCR run on the 5' RACE reads, TCRdb lists one record per CDR3 protein. The sample includes approximately 250,000 distinct CDR3 sequences, roughly 6.3% of them seen just once. The starting material was CD4+ T cells sorted from PBMCs, obtained on the day of the yellow fever booster vaccination. All receptors derive from a man younger than 40 who received the YFV17D yellow fever vaccine. CDR3s include the opening cysteine and the closing phenylalanine or tryptophan. A D gene is named only where the DNA matches it firmly. Expanded clones get a size class; other rows say once, few or many, or leave the size out.

V	D	size	J	CDR3	DNA
TRBV20-1	.	.	TRBJ2-5	CSAIRVKETQYF	TGCAGTGCTATTCGAGTTAAAGAGACCCAGTACTTC
TRBV11-2	.	.	TRBJ2-7	CASSPPWTETYEQYF	TGTGCCAGCAGCCCACCGTGGACGGAGACCTACGAGCAGTACTTC
TRBV7-2	TRBD1	many	TRBJ2-3	CASRDRGQTDTQYF	TGTGCCAGCAGAGACAGGGGGCAGACAGATACGCAGTATTTT
TRBV12-3/TRBV12-4	.	.	TRBJ2-7	CASSFGGGYSYEQYF	TGTGCCAGCAGTTTCGGTGGCGGGTACTCCTACGAGCAGTACTTC
TRBV20-1	.	few	TRBJ1-1	CSATDDGNTEAFF	TGCAGTGCTACCGACGACGGGAACACTGAAGCTTTCTTT
TRBV7-8	.	few	TRBJ2-7	CASSGPGYEQYF	TGTGCCAGCAGCGGCCCCGGGTACGAGCAGTACTTC
TRBV7-2	TRBD1	few	TRBJ1-1	CASSSQGGMNTEAFF	TGTGCCAGCAGCTCGCAGGGGGGCATGAACACTGAAGCTTTCTTT
TRBV12-3/TRBV12-4	TRBD2	.	TRBJ2-6	CASRPLAGSSGANVLTF	TGTGCCAGCAGACCACTAGCGGGGTCCTCTGGGGCCAACGTCCTGACTTTC
TRBV14	.	few	TRBJ2-5	CASSQVGGQTQYF	TGTGCCAGCAGCCAAGTAGGGGGGCAGACCCAGTACTTC
TRBV12-3/TRBV12-4	.	many	TRBJ2-7	CASSFDGSYEQYF	TGTGCCAGCAGTTTTGACGGGAGCTACGAGCAGTACTTC
TRBV20-1	.	many	TRBJ2-1	CSARGDPRNEQFF	TGCAGTGCTAGGGGCGACCCACGCAATGAGCAGTTCTTC
TRBV20-1	.	few	TRBJ2-2	CSASTGIDTGELFF	TGCAGTGCTAGTACGGGGATAGACACCGGGGAGCTGTTTTTT
TRBV2	.	few	TRBJ2-2	CASSDWTDTGELFF	TGTGCCAGCAGCGATTGGACTGACACCGGGGAGCTGTTTTTT
TRBV5-6	.	.	TRBJ1-1	CASSRGPGMNTEAFF	TGTGCCAGCAGCCGAGGTCCAGGCATGAACACTGAAGCTTTCTTT
TRBV7-6	.	.	TRBJ1-5	CASSLGAGPGNQPQHF	TGTGCCAGCAGCTTAGGGGCAGGCCCAGGCAATCAGCCCCAGCATTTT
TRBV12-3/TRBV12-4	.	.	TRBJ2-5	CASSFSGPRETQYF	TGTGCCAGCAGTTTTTCGGGGCCCCGAGAGACCCAGTACTTC
TRBV5-5	TRBD2	many	TRBJ2-5	CASSPLGVTSGNKETQYF	TGTGCCAGCAGCCCCCTAGGGGTGACTAGCGGGAATAAAGAGACCCAGTACTTC
TRBV20-1	.	few	TRBJ2-5	CSSQRRETQYF	TGCAGCTCCCAAAGGAGGGAGACCCAGTACTTC
TRBV5-1	TRBD2	many	TRBJ2-3	CASSPPGTSDTQYF	TGCGCCAGCAGCCCCCCCGGGACTAGCGATACGCAGTATTTT
TRBV28	.	.	TRBJ1-2	CAINGGIGGGYTF	TGTGCCATCAACGGGGGGATTGGTGGTGGCTACACCTTC
TRBV7-8	TRBD2	few	TRBJ2-6	CASSSNSGLAGPLGGSGANVLTF	TGTGCCAGCAGCTCGAACTCAGGACTAGCGGGCCCCCTGGGAGGCTCTGGGGCCAACGTCCTGACTTTC
TRBV28	.	few	TRBJ2-7	CASSLSAAGSYYEQYF	TGTGCCAGCAGTTTATCTGCAGCGGGCTCTTACTACGAGCAGTACTTC
TRBV29-1	TRBD1	many	TRBJ2-1	CSGGQARNEQFF	TGCAGCGGCGGACAGGCGCGCAATGAGCAGTTCTTC
TRBV5-5	TRBD2	many	TRBJ2-2	CASTPGLGISGELFF	TGTGCCAGCACCCCGGGACTAGGGATCTCCGGGGAGCTGTTTTTT
TRBV20-1	.	.	TRBJ2-5	CSRGRHGPAEIQYF	TGCAGTAGGGGTAGGCACGGCCCCGCGGAGATCCAGTACTTC
TRBV3-1	TRBD2	.	TRBJ2-3	CASSPLAGITDTQYF	TGTGCCAGCAGCCCCCTAGCGGGAATCACAGATACGCAGTATTTT
TRBV5-1	.	.	TRBJ2-5	CASSFPPGETQYF	TGCGCCAGCAGCTTCCCCCCGGGGGAGACCCAGTACTTC
TRBV5-1	.	few	TRBJ2-6	CASSVFRGSGANVLTF	TGCGCCAGCAGCGTCTTCAGGGGTAGTGGGGCCAACGTCCTGACTTTC
TRBV6-5	.	few	TRBJ2-7	CASSYYSGTASYEQYF	TGTGCCAGCAGTTACTATTCTGGGACGGCTTCCTACGAGCAGTACTTC
TRBV18	TRBD1	many	TRBJ2-1	CASSQGQSSYNEQFF	TGTGCCAGCTCACAGGGACAGAGCTCCTACAATGAGCAGTTCTTC
TRBV20-1	TRBD1	few	TRBJ2-5	CSARDWGQANLVTQYF	TGCAGTGCTAGAGATTGGGGACAGGCTAATCTGGTGACCCAGTACTTC
TRBV5-1	.	many	TRBJ2-3	CASSLAGHLRTDTQYF	TGCGCCAGCAGCTTAGCGGGACACCTGCGCACAGATACGCAGTATTTT
TRBV4-2	.	.	TRBJ2-1	CASSPGGTTLLSYNEQFF	TGTGCCAGCAGCCCCGGAGGCACTACCCTTCTCTCCTACAATGAGCAGTTCTTC
TRBV20-1	.	many	TRBJ2-7	CSATGPRGIYEQYF	TGCAGTGCTACCGGACCCAGGGGTATCTACGAGCAGTACTTC
TRBV4-2	TRBD2	many	TRBJ2-1	CASSQPGTSGSYEQFF	TGTGCCAGCAGCCAACCCGGGACTAGCGGGAGTTATGAGCAGTTCTTC
TRBV5-1	.	.	TRBJ2-7	CASSLLAGGEQYF	TGCGCCAGCAGCTTGCTGGCAGGTGGCGAGCAGTACTTC
TRBV5-6	TRBD1	many	TRBJ2-7	CASSFWDRGYEQYF	TGTGCCAGCAGCTTCTGGGACAGGGGCTACGAGCAGTACTTC
TRBV11-2	TRBD2	.	TRBJ2-7	CASSSRRGLAGGQDYEQYF	TGTGCCAGCAGCTCCCGTCGGGGACTAGCGGGAGGCCAAGATTACGAGCAGTACTTC
TRBV12-3/TRBV12-4	.	many	TRBJ2-3	CASRSNAGDTQYF	TGTGCCAGCCGCTCGAATGCTGGAGATACGCAGTATTTT
TRBV11-2	.	.	TRBJ2-3	CASSLGLLFSDTQYF	TGTGCCAGCAGCTTAGGGTTGCTTTTCTCAGATACGCAGTATTTT
TRBV7-2	TRBD2	many	TRBJ2-1	CASRKSSGREDEQFF	TGTGCCAGCAGAAAATCTAGCGGGAGGGAAGATGAGCAGTTCTTC
TRBV12-3/TRBV12-4	TRBD1	.	TRBJ1-2	CASSTTGQGSGYTF	TGTGCCAGCAGCACGACGGGACAGGGCAGTGGCTACACCTTC
TRBV20-1	TRBD2	many	TRBJ2-7	CSARPATSVYEQYF	TGCAGTGCTAGGCCTGCCACTAGCGTCTACGAGCAGTACTTC
TRBV14	TRBD2	few	TRBJ2-1	CASSQGAGGPSHEQFF	TGTGCCAGCAGCCAGGGAGCGGGAGGGCCGTCACATGAGCAGTTCTTC
TRBV18	.	many	TRBJ2-5	CASSVVAGVEETQYF	TGTGCCAGCTCCGTCGTCGCAGGGGTGGAAGAGACCCAGTACTTC
TRBV7-2	TRBD2	.	TRBJ2-7	CASSDQQGTSGIEQYF	TGTGCCAGCAGCGACCAGCAGGGGACTAGCGGGATCGAGCAGTACTTC
TRBV20-1	TRBD1	many	TRBJ2-5	CSAPPTGGETQYF	TGCAGTGCCCCTCCGACAGGGGGAGAGACCCAGTACTTC
TRBV21-1	.	.	TRBJ2-5	CASSSDRRGGETQYF	TGTGCCAGCAGCAGCGACAGGAGAGGCGGGGAGACCCAGTACTTC
TRBV10-3	TRBD2	few	TRBJ2-1	CAISESGTSGNEQFF	TGTGCCATCAGTGAGTCTGGGACTAGCGGCAATGAGCAGTTCTTC
TRBV29-1	.	.	TRBJ2-5	CSVDPLLEQETQYF	TGCAGCGTTGATCCTCTTCTAGAACAAGAGACCCAGTACTTC
TRBV4-3	.	few	TRBJ2-3	CASSQYNTDTQYF	TGCGCCAGCAGCCAATACAACACAGATACGCAGTATTTT
TRBV6-1	.	many	TRBJ1-1	CASSAQGGTTEAFF	TGTGCCAGCAGTGCACAGGGAGGGACCACTGAAGCTTTCTTT
TRBV20-1	.	.	TRBJ2-5	CSAKDAETQYF	TGCAGTGCTAAAGATGCGGAGACCCAGTACTTC
TRBV9	.	.	TRBJ1-2	CASSPQTGPRTGYTF	TGTGCCAGCAGCCCCCAAACGGGACCCCGCACGGGCTACACCTTC
TRBV28	.	.	TRBJ1-6	CASSTVERDLWSPLHF	TGTGCCAGCAGCACCGTGGAAAGGGACTTATGGTCACCCCTCCACTTT